The source of this TCR beta chain is a study of T cell responses to AZD1222 COVID-19 vaccine. Sequencing used immunoSEQ multiplex PCR; TCRdb keeps in-frame clones, though not all of them. The top ten clones hold approximately 9.4% of a sample with about 130,000 clones, about nine tenths of them seen once. The ends lost 2 bases at V and 3 bases at J; junction bases unmatched: 7. The germline V gene has CDR1 SGHRS and CDR2 YFSETQ. This CDR3 is built from 15 residues. Note on this clone: Its specificity is not known.

General study results and limits: Spike-specific TCR repertoires showed rising breadth and depth after two AZD1222 doses. Donor demographics were predominantly white British with a female majority; clonal diversity may be underestimated. Repertoires were sampled only after the peak T cell response. CD4 TCRs associated with vaccination spanned spike, dominating at 160-218 and 743-854.

The input for sequencing was peripheral blood, taken 28 days after the second AZD1222 dose. This TCR was recovered from an adult who received the AZD1222 COVID-19 vaccine. The chain has TRBV5-1 and TRBJ2-7; 8 bases line up with TRBD2. CDR3 protein: CASSFATSDNYEQYF. DNA of the CDR3: TGCGCCAGCAGCTTCGCGACTAGCGATAACTACGAGCAGTACTTC.